One and the same sample provided the 7 T cell receptor beta chains below, sequenced in a study of blood T cell repertoires in COVID-19. Clones were read by immunoSEQ multiplex PCR, and TCRdb kept only the in-frame ones, dropping some. The sample includes 95,000 to 150,000 clones, 65% to 90% of them seen just once. Source material: peripheral blood. The receptors were sampled from a human donor in a cohort sampled during active COVID-19.

The chain carries TRBV3-1 (or the pseudogene TRBV3-2) and TRBJ2-1; 10 nucleotides align to TRBD1. The V segment lost 4 bases and the J segment 7 bases; nucleotides outside the gene matches: 7. This CDR3 region has 15 residues. The germline gives CDR1 LGHDT, CDR2 YNNKEL (reference sequence). In nucleotides, the CDR3 is TGTGCCAGCAGCCCAGGGACAGGGGTATCGAATGAGCAGTTCTTC. It encodes CASSPGTGVSNEQFF.

This clone has a handful of counts. The chain carries TRBV5-1 and TRBJ1-1; D perhaps matches TRBD1 (6 bases). CDR1 is SGHRS, CDR2 YFSETQ, per germline. The CDR3 is 14 residues long. V dropped 4 bases and J dropped 1 base, with 11 bases sitting between them. CDR3 amino acids: CASSLTGPNTEAFF. In DNA, the CDR3 is TGCGCCAGCAGCCTAACAGGGCCGAACACTGAAGCTTTCTTT.

CDR3 DNA: TGTGCCAGCAGTGAAATGACAGGGGATAGCAATCAGCCCCAGCATTTT. This sequence encodes CASSEMTGDSNQPQHF. This chain connects TRBV25-1 to TRBJ1-5; TRBD1 matches 8 bases. This CDR3 has 16 amino acids. Per the germline V gene, CDR1 is MGHDK and CDR2 is SYGVNS. V shed 2 bases and J 0 bases; nucleotides not matched to a gene: 3.

The gene calls are TRBV5-6 and TRBJ1-3, with D perhaps TRBD1 (6 bases). Germline V gene sequence: CDR1 SGHDT, CDR2 YYEEEE. CDR3 size: 14 residues. V shed 3 bases and J shed 6 bases, with 13 bases lying between them. The CDR3 reads CASSSYTGTNTIYF. For the CDR3, the DNA is TGTGCCAGCAGCTCATATACAGGGACAAACACCATATATTTT.

This clone was detected a few times. J is TRBJ2-7 and V is TRBV13, with 7 bases that match TRBD1. The CDR3 has 15 amino acids. With 2 bases clipped from V and 5 bases from J, the junction kept 9 bases outside the gene matches. The V gene's germline CDR1 is PRHDT and CDR2 FYEKMQ (reference sequence). The CDR3 coding sequence is TGTGCCAGCAGCTTACTGGCCACAGGGGCCGACGAGCAGTACTTC. Its protein product is CASSLLATGADEQYF.

Comment on this clone: At one of its ends the junction is not consistent with the germline gene, which may arise from a read error. The rearrangement links TRBV5-1 to TRBJ2-2; D possibly corresponds to TRBD2 (5 bases). The CDR3 consists of 15 residues. The germline CDR1 and CDR2 sequences are SGHRS and YFSETQ. In DNA form, the CDR3 reads TGCGCCAGCAGCCTCCCGGTACCTAAGCACCGGGGAGCTGTTTTT. Protein: CASSLPVPKHRGAVF.

The count of this clone is one. The DNA of the CDR3 is TGTGCCAGCAGCTTACAAACAGGGGCCCAAGAGACCCAGTACTTC. This codes for CASSLQTGAQETQYF. The gene calls are TRBV7-8 and TRBJ2-5; 7 bases line up with TRBD1. Unmatched junction bases numbered 4, after V lost 2 bases and J lost 1 base. The CDR3 length is 15 residues. Germline CDR1 and CDR2: SGHVS and FQNEAQ.